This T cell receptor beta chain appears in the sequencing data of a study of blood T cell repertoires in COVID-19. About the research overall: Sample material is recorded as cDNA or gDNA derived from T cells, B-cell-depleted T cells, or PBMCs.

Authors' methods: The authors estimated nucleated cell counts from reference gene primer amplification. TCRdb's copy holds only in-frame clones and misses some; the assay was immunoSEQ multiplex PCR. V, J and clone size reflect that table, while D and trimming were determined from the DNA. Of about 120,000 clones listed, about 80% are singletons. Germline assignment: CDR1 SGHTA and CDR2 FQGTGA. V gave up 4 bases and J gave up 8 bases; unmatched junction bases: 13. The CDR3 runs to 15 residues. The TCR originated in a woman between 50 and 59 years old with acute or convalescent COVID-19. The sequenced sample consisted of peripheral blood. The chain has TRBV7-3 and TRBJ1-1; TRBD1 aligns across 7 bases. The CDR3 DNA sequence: TGTGCCAGCAGCTCCACGACAGGGTCGGGGGTCGAAGCTTTCTTT. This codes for CASSSTTGSGVEAFF.